The clone carrying this T cell receptor (beta chain) appeared once. Per the study methods: Using the CDR3 differences seen across clinicopathological groups, the authors built a distant-metastasis classifier for papillary thyroid cancer, which was meant to discriminate distant-metastatic patients. TCRdb ran MiXCR on the PCR reads. Here the V and J calls rest on TCRdb's processing, not on the authors' analysis. The sample carries about 15,000 clones, roughly a quarter recorded once. Germline V gene lookup returns CDR1 MGHRA and CDR2 YSYEKL. This CDR3 is 14 amino acids long. V gave up 4 bases and J gave up 2 bases, with 9 bases separating them. All patients were untreated before thyroid surgery. The data originate from a study of metastatic and nonmetastatic thyroid tumors. Looking at the study overall: It was across blood and tumor or nodule tissue from malignant and benign thyroid patients that repertoires were compared.

The rearrangement joins TRBV4-1 to TRBJ1-5, with a tentative D call TRBD1 (5 bases). Sequencing was performed on tumor tissue. The clonotype comes from a female donor with papillary thyroid cancer or a benign thyroid nodule (not recorded which). Some clones in this sample may be carry-over from other donors' samples. The CDR3 here is CASSPGIGNQPQHF. CDR3 DNA: TGCGCCAGCAGCCCAGGGATCGGCAATCAGCCCCAGCATTTT.